Following are 28 T cell receptor beta chains from one sample sequenced in a study of liver allograft versus peripheral blood T cells. Study summary: Transplanted livers and recipients' peripheral blood had their T cell receptor repertoires compared.

TCRdb re-called the reads through MiXCR, storing one row per CDR3 protein. The sample comprises approximately 2,800 distinct CDR3 sequences, roughly 15% of which are singletons, and less than 50% rests with the top ten. The receptors were sampled from a human patient who had a liver transplant. The T cells may partly be graft donor cells.

This clonotype is deemed medium-sized. CDR3 sequence reads: CASSFTGRQPQHF. DNA for the CDR3: TGTGCCAGCAGTTTTACGGGGAGGCAGCCCCAGCATTTT. This rearrangement joins TRBV6-2 or TRBV6-3 to TRBJ1-5; no clear D gene. CDR1 is MNHEY, CDR2 SVGEGT, per germline. Trimming pared 4 bases from V and 7 bases from J, leaving 11 bases between. The CDR3 totals 13 residues.

This chain connects TRBV28 to TRBJ2-7; TRBD1 might be the D (5 bases). CDR3 length: 17 amino acids. Germline assignment: CDR1 MDHEN and CDR2 SYDVKM. The V gene lost 4 bases and the J gene lost 2 bases, with 21 bases spanning the gap. This CDR3 is CASSSPDLTGYAYEQYF. The CDR3 coding sequence is TGTGCCAGCAGTTCACCCGACCTAACAGGCTATGCCTACGAGCAGTACTTC.

This clonotype is labeled as medium-sized. This chain links TRBV12-3 or TRBV12-4 with TRBJ1-6, with D unclear. V lost 3 bases and J lost 10, with 7 bases in between. This CDR3 region has 12 residues. The CDR3 loop reads CASSFGVSPLHF. The CDR3 coding sequence is TGTGCCAGCAGTTTCGGGGTCTCACCCCTCCACTTT.

This clonotype is deemed medium-sized. The chain is built from TRBV16 and TRBJ2-3; a weak D match, TRBD2 (6 bases). CDR1 is KGHSY, CDR2 FQNENV, per germline. The ends were cut back, 4 bases at V and 0 bases at J, with 11 bases in the middle. This CDR3 comprises 15 residues. CDR3 coding DNA: TGTGCCAGCAGCCTCGACGGGGGAAGCACAGATACGCAGTATTTT. Encoded protein: CASSLDGGSTDTQYF.

The table lists this clonotype with a few counts. The chain recombines TRBV11-2 with TRBJ2-2, with D perhaps matching TRBD1 (5 bases). This CDR3 contains 16 residues. Germline-derived CDR1 and CDR2 are SGHAT and FQNNGV. Trimming left V 3 bases short and J 4 bases short, with 15 bases between. The CDR3 DNA reads as TGTGCCAGCAGCTTTATAAGGGGTGACGGCACCGGGGAGCTGTTTTTT. It encodes CASSFIRGDGTGELFF.

The chain joins TRBV7-9 to TRBJ2-1; 11 bases agree with TRBD2. The V segment lost 1 base and the J segment 5 bases; nucleotides outside the gene matches: 1. The CDR3 contains 15 residues. The germline V gene has CDR1 SEHNR and CDR2 FQNEAQ (reference sequence). The CDR3 DNA reads as TGTGCCAGCAGCTTAGGGGGACTAGCGGACAATGAGCAGTTCTTC. Translating it yields CASSLGGLADNEQFF.

The table lists this clonotype with a few counts. This chain uses TRBV28 with TRBJ2-7, with D perhaps matching TRBD1 or TRBD2 (5 bases each). Per the germline V gene, CDR1 is MDHEN and CDR2 is SYDVKM. The CDR3 is made up of 14 amino acids. Between the trimmed V and J ends, which lost 7 bases and 0 bases, there was a span of 13 bases. CDR3 coding DNA: TGTGCCAGCACTTTGGGACGGAGCTCCTACGAGCAGTACTTC. This sequence encodes CASTLGRSSYEQYF.

This clonotype has ten or more counts. This sequence joins TRBV6-5 and TRBJ2-7, with 8 bases that match TRBD1. V shed 5 bases and J 4 bases; nucleotides not matched to a gene: 13. The CDR3 is 16 residues long. The germline V gene encodes CDR1 MNHEY and CDR2 SVGAGI. The CDR3: CASSADRERLSYEQYF. DNA of the CDR3: TGTGCCAGCAGTGCGGACAGGGAGCGTCTCTCTTACGAGCAGTACTTC.

This clonotype has more than one count but fewer than ten. This chain connects TRBV5-6 to TRBJ2-7; 8 bases match TRBD1. The CDR3 consists of 14 residues. Germline loops: CDR1 SGHDT, CDR2 YYEEEE. The J segment lost 6 bases and the V segment lost 3 bases, leaving 8 bases of the junction unmatched. CDR3 sequence: CASSYGPGGLEQYF. For the CDR3, the DNA is TGTGCCAGCAGCTATGGGCCAGGGGGCCTCGAGCAGTACTTC. Complete variable domain (other parts from reference TRBV5-6 and TRBJ2-7): DAGVTQSPTHLIKTRGQQVTLRCSPKSGHDTVSWYQQALGQGPQFIFQYYEEEERQRGNFPDRFSGHQFPNYSSELNVNALLLGDSALYLCASSYGPGGLEQYFGPGTRLTVT.

In its sample, this clonotype ranks as medium-sized. V gene TRBV6-5 combines with J gene TRBJ1-3; a weak D match, TRBD1 (5 bases). V was trimmed by 0 bases and J by 2 bases, leaving 8 bases between them. This CDR3 has 15 residues. The germline CDR1 and CDR2 sequences are MNHEY and SVGAGI. The CDR3 DNA reads TGTGCCAGCAGTTACTCGTCAGGGCCTGGAAACACCATATATTTT. It codes for CASSYSSGPGNTIYF.

In its sample, this clonotype is medium-sized. The chain employs TRBV19 and TRBJ1-6; the match to TRBD1 covers 9 bases. J was trimmed by 7 bases and V by 9 bases; bases with no gene match: 10. The CDR3 contains 15 residues. CDR1 and CDR2 (germline): LNHDA, SQIVND (reference sequence). CDR3 residues: CASRRDREGNSPLHF. For the CDR3, the DNA is TGTGCCAGCCGCCGGGACAGGGAGGGGAATTCACCCCTCCACTTT.

In this sample, this clonotype is medium-sized (0.01 to 0.1%). The chain has TRBV11-1 and TRBJ1-1; TRBD1 is a possible D gene (5 bases). The V gene lost 3 bases and the J gene lost 5 bases, with 10 bases spanning the gap. CDR3 length equals 13 residues. Germline V gives CDR1 SGHAT, CDR2 FQDESV (reference sequence). This CDR3 is CASSFLGGTEAFF. The CDR3 region has the DNA TGTGCCAGCAGCTTTCTCGGGGGAACTGAAGCTTTCTTT.

The rearrangement links TRBV20-1 to TRBJ2-3; 8 bases map to TRBD2. CDR3 length: 16 amino acids. With 3 bases clipped from V and 1 base from J, the junction kept 9 bases outside the gene matches. Germline loops: CDR1 DFQATT, CDR2 SNEGSKA (reference sequence). For the CDR3, the DNA is TGCAGTGCTAGTATTCGGGGACTAGGAGGCACAGATACGCAGTATTTT. This encodes CSASIRGLGGTDTQYF.

Relative to its sample, this clonotype is medium-sized. V and J are TRBV20-1 and TRBJ2-7, with D perhaps matching TRBD1 or TRBD2 (6 bases each). Germline CDR1 DFQATT, CDR2 SNEGSKA (reference sequence). This CDR3 is built from 12 residues. The V end lost 7 bases, the J end lost 10 bases, and 20 bases lay between the germline ends. CDR3 region: CSGNGGHLLQYF. CDR3 bases: TGCAGTGGCAACGGGGGACACCTTTTACAGTACTTC.

This clonotype has a single count. The genes are TRBV28 and TRBJ2-2; the D gene is possibly TRBD2 (6 bases). CDR1 and CDR2 (germline): MDHEN, SYDVKM. This CDR3 spans 15 amino acids. V was pared by 3 bases and J by 6 bases, with 14 bases between. The CDR3 reads CASSFQGGWSGELFF. The CDR3 bases are TGTGCCAGCAGTTTCCAGGGAGGTTGGTCCGGGGAGCTGTTTTTT.

In its sample, this clonotype ranks as medium-sized. The chain combines TRBV5-4 with TRBJ1-1, with D uncertain. V was pared by 1 base and J by 0 bases, with 7 bases between. Germline CDR1 is SGHNT and CDR2 is YYREEE (reference sequence). The CDR3 has 14 residues. Here the CDR3 DNA reads TGTGCCAGCAGCTTGTCCGGACTGAACACTGAAGCTTTCTTT. It specifies CASSLSGLNTEAFF. Filled out from reference TRBV5-4 and TRBJ1-1, the complete variable domain reads ETGVTQSPTHLIKTRGQQVTLRCSSQSGHNTVSWYQQALGQGPQFIFQYYREEENGRGNFPPRFSGLQFPNYSSELNVNALELDDSALYLCASSLSGLNTEAFFGQGTRLTVV.

Concerning this clonotype itself: Just one base apart from a much larger clone, this may be a read error. As DNA, the CDR3 is TGTGCCAACAGCTTGCAAAGGGGGACTGAAGCTTTCTTT. Translated: CANSLQRGTEAFF. The gene calls are TRBV5-4 and TRBJ1-1, with D tentatively TRBD1 (6 bases). The CDR3 covers 13 residues. Germline values: CDR1 SGHNT, CDR2 YYREEE (reference sequence).

This clonotype rates as medium-sized (0.01 to 0.1%). The V call is TRBV18, the J call TRBJ2-7, with D possibly TRBD2 on 6 matching bases. Looked up from germline, CDR1 is KGHSH and CDR2 is LQKENI. The CDR3 extends over 15 amino acids. The V end was cut by 3 bases, the J end by 2 bases, with 14 bases between. CDR3 in DNA: TGTGCCAGCTCACCTGATCAGGAGGGACCCTACGAGCAGTACTTC. Translated: CASSPDQEGPYEQYF.

Worth noting for this clonotype: A read error is possible here, since a much larger clone lies one base away. The chain combines TRBV7-9 with TRBJ1-2; D gene unclear. The germline gives CDR1 SEHNR, CDR2 FQNEAQ (reference sequence). This CDR3 is built from 14 residues. The CDR3 nucleotides are TGTACCAGCATCTCCGCCTTTGACCTTTTCGGCTACACCTTC. This gives the protein CTSISAFDLFGYTF.

This clonotype is medium-sized. The V call is TRBV9, the J call TRBJ1-1; D is uncertain. In germline, CDR1 is SGDLS, CDR2 YYNGEE. The CDR3 is made up of 15 amino acids. The V end lost 4 bases, the J end lost 0 bases, and 13 bases lay between the germline ends. The CDR3 DNA reads TGTGCCAGCAGCCCCCATAACACCCTGAACACTGAAGCTTTCTTT. Its protein product is CASSPHNTLNTEAFF. The full variable domain, completed using reference TRBV9 and TRBJ1-1, is DSGVTQTPKHLITATGQRVTLRCSPRSGDLSVYWYQQSLDQGLQFLIQYYNGEERAKGNILERFSAQQFPDLHSELNLSSLELGDSALYFCASSPHNTLNTEAFFGQGTRLTVV.

This chain connects TRBV6-5 to TRBJ1-1; 9 bases are shared with TRBD1. This CDR3 has 15 amino acids. J lost 1 base, V lost 0 bases, and 0 bases had no gene match. The germline gives CDR1 MNHEY, CDR2 SVGAGI. The CDR3 DNA sequence: TGTGCCAGCAGTTACTCGGGACAGGGGAACACTGAAGCTTTCTTT. Amino acid sequence: CASSYSGQGNTEAFF.

V is TRBV12-3 or TRBV12-4 and J is TRBJ2-7; 9 bases map to TRBD2. V trimming: 3 bases; J trimming: 0 bases; junction bases outside the gene matches: 0. The CDR3 totals 14 residues. The CDR3 nucleotides read TGTGCCAGCAGTTTTAGCGGGAGCTCCTACGAGCAGTACTTC. It translates to CASSFSGSSYEQYF.

This rearrangement joins TRBV6-6 to TRBJ2-2; D may be TRBD2 (5 bases). The CDR3 is made up of 15 amino acids. V was clipped by 0 bases and J by 1 base, with 6 bases between them. Germline CDR1 is MNHNY and CDR2 is SVGAGI (reference sequence). CDR3 amino acids: CASSYSGENTGELFF. Written as DNA, the CDR3 is TGTGCCAGCAGTTACTCGGGAGAGAACACCGGGGAGCTGTTTTTT.

As concerns this clonotype: A far larger clone is one base from this, pointing to a likely read error. The chain employs TRBV10-3 and TRBJ1-5; possible D gene TRBD1, 6 bases. V dropped 3 bases and J dropped 9 bases, with 15 bases sitting between them. The CDR3 has 14 residues. The germline V gene encodes CDR1 ENHRY and CDR2 SYGVKD. In nucleotides, the CDR3 is TGTGCCATCAGTGACTGGGGGGGCCGTTTGCCCCAGCATTTT. Its protein is CAISDWGGRLPQHF.

This chain connects TRBV13 to TRBJ1-5, with a possible D match to TRBD1 (6 bases). There are 16 residues in the CDR3. Germline CDR1 reads PRHDT; CDR2 reads FYEKMQ (reference sequence). V shed 0 bases and J shed 4 bases, with 13 bases lying between them. CDR3 residues: CASSLGGPTGNQPQHF. Here the CDR3 DNA reads TGTGCCAGCAGCTTAGGGGGCCCCACAGGGAATCAGCCCCAGCATTTT.

By sample fraction, this clonotype is large. This sequence joins TRBV6-2 or TRBV6-3 and TRBJ1-1; unclear D gene. The CDR3 consists of 14 residues. V shed 4 bases and J shed 4 bases, with 13 bases lying between them. The V gene's germline CDR1 is MNHEY and CDR2 SVGEGT. The CDR3 DNA reads as TGTGCCAGCAGTTTAACCCCAATACCCACTGAAGCTTTCTTT. Translated, it gives CASSLTPIPTEAFF.

This clonotype is medium-sized by share. This rearrangement joins TRBV18 to TRBJ2-7, with 7 bases fitting TRBD1. The CDR3 spans 15 residues. CDR1 and CDR2 from the germline V gene are KGHSH and LQKENI. The trim removed 1 base at V and 0 bases at J, leaving 3 bases unmatched. CDR3 in DNA: TGTGCCAGCTCACCACAGGGACAGAGCTCCTACGAGCAGTACTTC. It specifies CASSPQGQSSYEQYF.

This clonotype showed up just a few times. This sequence joins TRBV9 and TRBJ2-7, with a possible D match to TRBD1 (6 bases). V was cut by 4 bases and J by 2 bases, with 16 bases left in between. The CDR3 extends over 15 amino acids. Germline V lookup: CDR1 SGDLS, CDR2 YYNGEE. DNA of the CDR3: TGTGCCAGCAGCCCAACGACAGGCCTAACCTACGAGCAGTACTTC. This gives the protein CASSPTTGLTYEQYF.